This T cell receptor beta chain was identified in a study of T cell repertoires in cytomegalovirus infection. TCRdb used MiXCR to reprocess the reads, holding one entry per CDR3 protein. In the table there are a few hundred thousand distinct CDR3 sequences, less than 30% of which are singletons. CDR1 is SGHNT, CDR2 YYREEE, per germline (reference sequence). The CDR3 spans 13 residues. To note about this clonotype: The junction departs from the called germline gene at one end, perhaps through a read error.

The sequencing sample was made of PBMCs. This receptor was identified in a human donor in good health (CMV status not recorded). Some clones in this sample may be carry-over from other donors' samples. V and J are TRBV5-4 and TRBJ2-1; D unclear. CDR3: CASSLVVANEQFF. The DNA for the CDR3 is TGTGCCAGCAGTTTGGTGGTAGCTAATGAGCAGTTCTTC.